This T cell receptor (beta chain) was profiled in a study of T cell changes during pregnancy in multiple sclerosis. J lost 6 bases, V lost 4 bases, and 6 bases had no gene match. From germline, CDR1 is SGHDN and CDR2 FVKESK. The CDR3 is made up of 13 amino acids. The repertoire was sequenced with immunoSEQ multiplex PCR; TCRdb's copy has only in-frame clones and lacks some. Among 25,000 to 35,000 clones listed, around 90% were seen once. The chain is built from TRBV14 and TRBJ2-7, with TRBD2 matching over 7 bases. This receptor was identified in a female donor in good health, enrolled as a control in a pregnancy study. The specimen was CD4+ T cells from peripheral blood mononuclear cells, collected in the third trimester of pregnancy. CDR3 bases: TGTGCCAGCAGCCCTCGACTAGCTGGCGAGCAGTACTTC. It codes for CASSPRLAGEQYF.